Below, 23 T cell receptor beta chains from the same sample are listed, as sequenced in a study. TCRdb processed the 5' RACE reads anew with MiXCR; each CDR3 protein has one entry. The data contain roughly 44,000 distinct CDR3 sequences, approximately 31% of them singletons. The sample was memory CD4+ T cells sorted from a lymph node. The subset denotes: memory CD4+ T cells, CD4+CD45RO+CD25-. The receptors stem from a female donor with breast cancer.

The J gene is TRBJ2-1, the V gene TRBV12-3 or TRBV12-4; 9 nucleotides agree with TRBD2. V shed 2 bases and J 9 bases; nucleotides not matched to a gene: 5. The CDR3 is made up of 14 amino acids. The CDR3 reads CASSLKLAGLEQFF. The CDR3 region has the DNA TGTGCCAGCAGTTTAAAGCTAGCGGGACTTGAGCAGTTCTTC.

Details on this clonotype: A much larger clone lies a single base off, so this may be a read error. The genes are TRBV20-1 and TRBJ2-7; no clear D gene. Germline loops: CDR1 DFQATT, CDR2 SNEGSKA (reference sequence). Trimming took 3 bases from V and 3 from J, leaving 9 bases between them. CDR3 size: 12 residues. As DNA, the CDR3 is TGCAGTGCTAGCCAAAGGCACTACGAGCAGTACTTC. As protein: CSASQRHYEQYF.

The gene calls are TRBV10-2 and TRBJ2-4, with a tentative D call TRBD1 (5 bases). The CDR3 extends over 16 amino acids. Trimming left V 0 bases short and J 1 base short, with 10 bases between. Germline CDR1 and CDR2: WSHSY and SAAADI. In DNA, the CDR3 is TGCGCCAGCAGTGAGTCGGGTAGGGGTGCCAAAAACATTCAGTACTTC. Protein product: CASSESGRGAKNIQYF.

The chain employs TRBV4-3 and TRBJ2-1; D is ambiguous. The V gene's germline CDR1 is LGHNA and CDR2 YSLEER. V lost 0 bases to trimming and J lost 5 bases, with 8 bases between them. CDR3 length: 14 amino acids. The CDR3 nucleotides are TGCGCCAGCAGCCAAGATAAACAGAACAATGAGCAGTTCTTC. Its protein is CASSQDKQNNEQFF.

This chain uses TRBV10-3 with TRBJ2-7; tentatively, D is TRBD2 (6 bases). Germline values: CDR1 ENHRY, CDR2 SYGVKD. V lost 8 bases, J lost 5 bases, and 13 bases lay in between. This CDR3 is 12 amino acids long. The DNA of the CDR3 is TGTGCCATCGGCCGGGAGTTCCACGAGCAGTACTTC. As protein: CAIGREFHEQYF.

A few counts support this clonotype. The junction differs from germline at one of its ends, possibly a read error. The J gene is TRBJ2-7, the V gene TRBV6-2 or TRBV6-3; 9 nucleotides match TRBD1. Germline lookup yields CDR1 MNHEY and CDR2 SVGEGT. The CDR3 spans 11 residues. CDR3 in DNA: TGTGCCAGCAGTTATCCGGGACAGGGAGTCTTC. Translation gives CASSYPGQGVF.

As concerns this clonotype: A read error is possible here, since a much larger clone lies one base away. The CDR3 DNA sequence: TGTGCCAGCAGTGTAGACAGGGGGCGTATGGGGTTCTTC. Protein sequence: CASSVDRGRMGFF. The chain joins TRBV6-1 to TRBJ2-1, with 10 bases lining up with TRBD1. The CDR3 runs to 13 residues. Germline CDR1 and CDR2: MNHNS and SASEGT. After removal of 4 bases from V and 15 bases from J, the junction contained 9 bases not matched to a gene.

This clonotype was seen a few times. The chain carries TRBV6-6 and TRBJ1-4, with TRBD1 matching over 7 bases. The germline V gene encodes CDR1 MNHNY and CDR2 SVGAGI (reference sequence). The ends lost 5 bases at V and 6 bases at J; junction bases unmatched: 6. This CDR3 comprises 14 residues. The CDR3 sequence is CASSRQGTDEKLFF. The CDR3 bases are TGTGCCAGCAGTCGACAGGGTACGGATGAAAAACTGTTTTTT.

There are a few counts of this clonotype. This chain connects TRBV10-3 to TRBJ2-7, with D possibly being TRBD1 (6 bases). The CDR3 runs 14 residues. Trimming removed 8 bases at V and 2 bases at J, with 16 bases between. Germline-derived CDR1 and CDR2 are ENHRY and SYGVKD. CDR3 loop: CAIQRQEGTYEQYF. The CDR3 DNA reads TGTGCCATCCAACGACAGGAAGGGACCTACGAGCAGTACTTC.

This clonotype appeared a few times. For the CDR3, the DNA is TGTGCCAGCAGCCAAGTCGCTAACTATGGCTACACCTTC. It specifies CASSQVANYGYTF. The chain links TRBV3-1 to TRBJ1-2; D not certain. Germline V gene sequence: CDR1 LGHDT, CDR2 YNNKEL (reference sequence). V lost 1 base and J 0 bases, leaving 3 bases between the germline ends. This CDR3 has 13 residues.

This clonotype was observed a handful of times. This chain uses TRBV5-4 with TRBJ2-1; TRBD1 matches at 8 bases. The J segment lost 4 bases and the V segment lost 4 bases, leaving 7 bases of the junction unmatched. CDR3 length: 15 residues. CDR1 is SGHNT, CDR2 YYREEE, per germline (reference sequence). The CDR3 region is CASSQGQATYNEQFF. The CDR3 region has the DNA TGTGCCAGCAGCCAGGGACAGGCGACGTACAATGAGCAGTTCTTC. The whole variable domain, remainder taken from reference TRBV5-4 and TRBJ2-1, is ETGVTQSPTHLIKTRGQQVTLRCSSQSGHNTVSWYQQALGQGPQFIFQYYREEENGRGNFPPRFSGLQFPNYSSELNVNALELDDSALYLCASSQGQATYNEQFFGPGTRLTVL.

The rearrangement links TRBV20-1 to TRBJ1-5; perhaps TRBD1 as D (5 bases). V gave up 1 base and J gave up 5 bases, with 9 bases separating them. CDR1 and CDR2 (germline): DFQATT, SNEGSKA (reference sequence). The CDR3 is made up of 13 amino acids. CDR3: CSARVGVDQPQHF. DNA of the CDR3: TGCAGTGCTAGAGTAGGGGTGGATCAGCCCCAGCATTTT.

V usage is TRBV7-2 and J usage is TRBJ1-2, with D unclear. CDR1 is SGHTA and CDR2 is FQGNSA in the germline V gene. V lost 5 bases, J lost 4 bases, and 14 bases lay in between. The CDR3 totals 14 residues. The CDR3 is CASSPRAVSYGYTF. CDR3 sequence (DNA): TGTGCCAGCAGCCCGCGCGCAGTTTCCTATGGCTACACCTTC.

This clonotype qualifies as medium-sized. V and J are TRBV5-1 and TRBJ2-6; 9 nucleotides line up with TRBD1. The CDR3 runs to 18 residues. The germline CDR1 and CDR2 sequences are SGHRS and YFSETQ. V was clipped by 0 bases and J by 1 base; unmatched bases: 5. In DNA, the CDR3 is TGCGCCAGCAGCTTGGCCGGGACAGGGTATTCTGGGGCCAACGTCCTGACTTTC. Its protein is CASSLAGTGYSGANVLTF. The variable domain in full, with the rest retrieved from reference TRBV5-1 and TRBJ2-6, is KAGVTQTPRYLIKTRGQQVTLSCSPISGHRSVSWYQQTPGQGLQFLFEYFSETQRNKGNFPGRFSGRQFSNSRSEMNVSTLELGDSALYLCASSLAGTGYSGANVLTFGAGSRLTVL.

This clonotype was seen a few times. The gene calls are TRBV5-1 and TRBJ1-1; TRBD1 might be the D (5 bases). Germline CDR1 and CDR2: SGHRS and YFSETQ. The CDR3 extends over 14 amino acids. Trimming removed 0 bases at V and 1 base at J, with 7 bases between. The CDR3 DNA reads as TGCGCCAGCAGCTTGGGCGACAGGAACACTGAAGCTTTCTTT. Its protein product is CASSLGDRNTEAFF.

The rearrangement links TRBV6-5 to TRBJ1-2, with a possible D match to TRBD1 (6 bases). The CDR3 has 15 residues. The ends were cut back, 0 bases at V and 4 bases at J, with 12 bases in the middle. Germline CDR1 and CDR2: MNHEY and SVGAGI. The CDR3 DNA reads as TGTGCCAGCAGTTACTCTCCAGGGGCCTCCTATGGCTACACCTTC. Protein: CASSYSPGASYGYTF.

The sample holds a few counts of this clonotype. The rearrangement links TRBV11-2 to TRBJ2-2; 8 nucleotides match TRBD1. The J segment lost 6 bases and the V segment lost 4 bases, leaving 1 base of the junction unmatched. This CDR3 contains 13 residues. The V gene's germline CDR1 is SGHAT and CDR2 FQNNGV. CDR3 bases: TGTGCCAGCAGCTGGGGACAGGCCGGGGAGCTGTTTTTT. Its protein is CASSWGQAGELFF.

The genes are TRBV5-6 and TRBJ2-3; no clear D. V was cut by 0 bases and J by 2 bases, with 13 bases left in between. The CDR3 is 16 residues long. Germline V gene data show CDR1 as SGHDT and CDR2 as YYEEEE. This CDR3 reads CASSLALVPDTDTQYF. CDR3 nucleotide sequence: TGTGCCAGCAGCTTGGCCCTTGTCCCGGACACAGATACGCAGTATTTT.

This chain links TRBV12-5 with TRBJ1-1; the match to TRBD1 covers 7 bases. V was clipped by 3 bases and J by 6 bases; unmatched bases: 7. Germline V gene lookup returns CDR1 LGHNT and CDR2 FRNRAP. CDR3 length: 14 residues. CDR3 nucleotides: TGTGCTAGTGGTTTTTCAGGGGGTGGTTCTGAAGCTTTCTTT. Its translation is CASGFSGGGSEAFF.

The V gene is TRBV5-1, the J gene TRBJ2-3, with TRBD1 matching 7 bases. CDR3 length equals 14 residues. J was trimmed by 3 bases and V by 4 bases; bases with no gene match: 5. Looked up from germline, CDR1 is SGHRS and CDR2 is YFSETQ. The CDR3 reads CASSRTGTTDTQYF. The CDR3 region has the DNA TGCGCCAGCAGCCGGACAGGAACTACAGATACGCAGTATTTT.

CDR3 nucleotide sequence: TGTGCCAGCAGCTTATTAGGGGGGAGACTCACAGATACGCAGTATTTT. This sequence encodes CASSLLGGRLTDTQYF. The rearrangement joins TRBV7-2 to TRBJ2-3; either TRBD1 or TRBD2 may supply D (6 bases each). The length of the CDR3 is 16 residues. CDR1 and CDR2 (germline): SGHTA, FQGNSA. V was clipped by 2 bases and J by 2 bases, with 14 bases between them. The whole variable domain, filled in from reference TRBV7-2 and TRBJ2-3, reads GAGVSQSPSNKVTEKGKDVELRCDPISGHTALYWYRQSLGQGLEFLIYFQGNSAPDKSGLPSDRFSAERTGGSVSTLTIQRTQQEDSAVYLCASSLLGGRLTDTQYFGPGTRLTVL.

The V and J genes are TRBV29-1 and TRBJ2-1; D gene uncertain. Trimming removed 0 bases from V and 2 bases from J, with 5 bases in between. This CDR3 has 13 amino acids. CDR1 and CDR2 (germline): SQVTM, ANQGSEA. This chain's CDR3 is CSVEDRPYNEQFF. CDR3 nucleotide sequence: TGCAGCGTTGAAGATCGACCCTACAATGAGCAGTTCTTC.

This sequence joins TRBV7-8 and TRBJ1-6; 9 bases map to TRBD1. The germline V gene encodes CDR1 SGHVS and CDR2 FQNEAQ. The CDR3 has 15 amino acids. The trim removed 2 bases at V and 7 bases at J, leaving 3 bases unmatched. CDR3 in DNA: TGTGCCAGCAGCTTATCGGACAGGGGAAATTCACCCCTCCACTTT. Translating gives CASSLSDRGNSPLHF.